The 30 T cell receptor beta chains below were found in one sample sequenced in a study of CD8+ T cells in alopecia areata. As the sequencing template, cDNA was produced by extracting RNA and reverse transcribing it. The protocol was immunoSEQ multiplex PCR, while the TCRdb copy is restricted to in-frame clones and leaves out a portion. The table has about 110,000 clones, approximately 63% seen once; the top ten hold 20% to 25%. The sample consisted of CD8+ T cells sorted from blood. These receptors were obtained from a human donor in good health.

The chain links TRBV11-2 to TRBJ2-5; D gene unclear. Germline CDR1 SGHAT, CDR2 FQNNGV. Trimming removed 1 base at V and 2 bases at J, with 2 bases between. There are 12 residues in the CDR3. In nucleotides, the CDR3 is TGTGCCAGCAGCTTAGGACAAGAGACCCAGTACTTC. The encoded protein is CASSLGQETQYF.

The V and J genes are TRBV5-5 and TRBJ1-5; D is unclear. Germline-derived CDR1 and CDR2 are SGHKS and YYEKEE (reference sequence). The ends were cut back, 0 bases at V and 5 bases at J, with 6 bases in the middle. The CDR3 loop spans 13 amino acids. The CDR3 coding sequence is TGTGCCAGCAGCTTGGGGTTAGATCAGCCCCAGCATTTT. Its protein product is CASSLGLDQPQHF.

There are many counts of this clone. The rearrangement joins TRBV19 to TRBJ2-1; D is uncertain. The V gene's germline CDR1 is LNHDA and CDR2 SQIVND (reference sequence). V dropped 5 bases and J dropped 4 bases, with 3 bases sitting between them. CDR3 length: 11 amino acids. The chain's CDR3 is CASSWYNEQFF. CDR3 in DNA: TGTGCCAGTAGTTGGTACAATGAGCAGTTCTTC.

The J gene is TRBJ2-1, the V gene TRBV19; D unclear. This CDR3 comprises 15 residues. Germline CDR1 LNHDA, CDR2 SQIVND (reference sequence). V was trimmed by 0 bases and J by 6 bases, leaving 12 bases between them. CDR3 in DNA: TGTGCCAGTAGTATAGATCTTGGGGAACCCAATGAGCAGTTCTTC. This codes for CASSIDLGEPNEQFF.

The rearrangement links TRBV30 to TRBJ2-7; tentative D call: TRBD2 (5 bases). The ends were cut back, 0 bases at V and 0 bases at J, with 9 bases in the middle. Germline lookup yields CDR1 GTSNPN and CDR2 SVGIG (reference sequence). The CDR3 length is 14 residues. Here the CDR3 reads CAWSVGRGSYEQYF. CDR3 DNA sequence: TGTGCCTGGAGTGTAGGTCGGGGCTCCTACGAGCAGTACTTC.

CDR3 region: CATSRRSTGELFF. DNA of the CDR3: TGTGCCACCAGCAGGCGAAGCACCGGGGAGCTGTTTTTT. V is TRBV15 and J is TRBJ2-2; D remains unclear. V lost 3 bases, J lost 4 bases, and 6 bases lay in between. The CDR3 totals 13 residues. Germline values: CDR1 LNHNV, CDR2 YYDKDF (reference sequence). Together with reference TRBV15 and TRBJ2-2, the CDR3 gives the full variable domain: DAMVIQNPRYQVTQFGKPVTLSCSQTLNHNVMYWYQQKSSQAPKLLFHYYDKDFNNEADTPDNFQSRRPNTSFCFLDIRSPGLGDTAMYLCATSRRSTGELFFGEGSRLTVL.

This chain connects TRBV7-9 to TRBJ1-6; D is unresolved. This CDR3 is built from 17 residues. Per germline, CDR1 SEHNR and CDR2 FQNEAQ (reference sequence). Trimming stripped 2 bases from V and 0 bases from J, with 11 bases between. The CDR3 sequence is CASSLPKGSSYNSPLHF. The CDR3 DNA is TGTGCCAGCAGCTTACCGAAAGGTAGCTCCTATAATTCACCCCTCCACTTT.

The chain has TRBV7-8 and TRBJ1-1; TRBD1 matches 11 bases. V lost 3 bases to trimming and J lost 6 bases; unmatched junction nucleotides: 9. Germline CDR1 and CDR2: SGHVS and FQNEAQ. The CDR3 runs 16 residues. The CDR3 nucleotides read TGTGCCAGCAGCTTGGACAGGGGGCATTTAAGCGCTGAAGCTTTCTTT. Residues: CASSLDRGHLSAEAFF.

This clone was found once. This chain's CDR3 is CASSLEAGELFF. CDR3 DNA: TGTGCCAGCAGCTTAGAGGCCGGGGAGCTGTTTTTT. The chain links TRBV13 to TRBJ2-2, with D unclear. This CDR3 has 12 amino acids. Trimming removed 1 base from V and 6 bases from J, with 3 bases in between. The germline V gene encodes CDR1 PRHDT and CDR2 FYEKMQ (reference sequence).

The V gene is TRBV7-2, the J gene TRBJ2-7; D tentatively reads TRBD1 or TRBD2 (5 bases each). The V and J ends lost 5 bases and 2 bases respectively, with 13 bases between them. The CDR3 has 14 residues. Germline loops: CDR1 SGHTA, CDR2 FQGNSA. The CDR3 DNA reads TGTGCCAGCAGCCCCGGGGCAGTAACCTACGAGCAGTACTTC. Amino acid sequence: CASSPGAVTYEQYF. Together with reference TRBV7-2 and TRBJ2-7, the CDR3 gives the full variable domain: GAGVSQSPSNKVTEKGKDVELRCDPISGHTALYWYRQSLGQGLEFLIYFQGNSAPDKSGLPSDRFSAERTGGSVSTLTIQRTQQEDSAVYLCASSPGAVTYEQYFGPGTRLTVT.

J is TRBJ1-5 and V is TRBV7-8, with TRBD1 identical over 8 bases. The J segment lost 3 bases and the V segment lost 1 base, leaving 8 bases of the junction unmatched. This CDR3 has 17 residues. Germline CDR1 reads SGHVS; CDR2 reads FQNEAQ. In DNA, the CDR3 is TGTGCCAGCAGCTTAGGACCAGGGGGCTGTGTCAATCAGCCCCAGCATTTT. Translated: CASSLGPGGCVNQPQHF.

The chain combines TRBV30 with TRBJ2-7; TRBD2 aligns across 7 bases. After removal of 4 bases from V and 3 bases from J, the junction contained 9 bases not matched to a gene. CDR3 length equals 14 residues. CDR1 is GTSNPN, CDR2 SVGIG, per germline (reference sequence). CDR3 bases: TGTGCCTGGACGCCGGGGAGGGCCCACTACGAGCAGTACTTC. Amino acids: CAWTPGRAHYEQYF.

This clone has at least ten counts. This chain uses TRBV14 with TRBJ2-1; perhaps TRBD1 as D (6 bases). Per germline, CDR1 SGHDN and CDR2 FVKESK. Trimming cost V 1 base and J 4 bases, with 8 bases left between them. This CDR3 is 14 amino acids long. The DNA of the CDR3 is TGTGCCAGCAGCCAAGGGACAGCTTACAATGAGCAGTTCTTC. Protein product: CASSQGTAYNEQFF.

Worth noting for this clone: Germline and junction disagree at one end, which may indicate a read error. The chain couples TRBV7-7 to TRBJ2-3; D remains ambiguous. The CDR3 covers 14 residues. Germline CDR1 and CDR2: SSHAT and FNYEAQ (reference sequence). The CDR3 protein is CASSLRSSTDTQYF. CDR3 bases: TGTGCTAGCAGCTTACGCAGCTCCACAGATACGCAGTATTTT. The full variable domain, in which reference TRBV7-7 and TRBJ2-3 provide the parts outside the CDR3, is GAGVSQSPRYKVTKRGQDVTLRCDPISSHATLYWYQQALGQGPEFLTYFNYEAQPDKSGLPSDRFSAERPEGSISTLTIQRTEQRDSAMYRCASSLRSSTDTQYFGPGTRLTVL.

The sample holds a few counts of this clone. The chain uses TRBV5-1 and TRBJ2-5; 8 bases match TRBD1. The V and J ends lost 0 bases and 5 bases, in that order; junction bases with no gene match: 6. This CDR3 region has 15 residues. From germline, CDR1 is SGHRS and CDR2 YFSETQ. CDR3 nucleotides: TGCGCCAGCAGCTTGGGCAGGGGGCTCCGGGAGACCCAGTACTTC. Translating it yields CASSLGRGLRETQYF. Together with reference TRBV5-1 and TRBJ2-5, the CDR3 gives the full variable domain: KAGVTQTPRYLIKTRGQQVTLSCSPISGHRSVSWYQQTPGQGLQFLFEYFSETQRNKGNFPGRFSGRQFSNSRSEMNVSTLELGDSALYLCASSLGRGLRETQYFGPGTRLLVL.

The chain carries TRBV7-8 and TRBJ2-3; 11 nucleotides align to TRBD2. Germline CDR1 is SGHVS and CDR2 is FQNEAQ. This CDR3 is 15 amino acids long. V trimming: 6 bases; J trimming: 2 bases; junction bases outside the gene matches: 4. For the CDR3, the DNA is TGTGCCAGCAGACGACTAGCGGGGACCACAGATACGCAGTATTTT. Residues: CASRRLAGTTDTQYF. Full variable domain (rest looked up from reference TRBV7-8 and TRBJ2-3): GAGVSQSPRYKVAKRGQDVALRCDPISGHVSLFWYQQALGQGPEFLTYFQNEAQLDKSGLPSDRFFAERPEGSVSTLKIQRTQQEDSAVYLCASRRLAGTTDTQYFGPGTRLTVL.

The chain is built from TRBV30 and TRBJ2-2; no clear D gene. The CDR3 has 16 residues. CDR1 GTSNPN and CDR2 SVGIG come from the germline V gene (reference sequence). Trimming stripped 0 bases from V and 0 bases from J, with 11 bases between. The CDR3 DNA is TGTGCCTGGAGTGTATCCAGGACCGCGAACACCGGGGAGCTGTTTTTT. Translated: CAWSVSRTANTGELFF.

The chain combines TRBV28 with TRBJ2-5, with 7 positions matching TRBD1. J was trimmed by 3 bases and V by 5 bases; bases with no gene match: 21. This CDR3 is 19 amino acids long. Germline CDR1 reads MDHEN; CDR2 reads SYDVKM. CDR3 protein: CASSIISRSRRDREETQYF. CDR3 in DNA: TGTGCCAGCAGTATAATTTCCCGATCTCGTAGGGACAGAGAAGAGACCCAGTACTTC.

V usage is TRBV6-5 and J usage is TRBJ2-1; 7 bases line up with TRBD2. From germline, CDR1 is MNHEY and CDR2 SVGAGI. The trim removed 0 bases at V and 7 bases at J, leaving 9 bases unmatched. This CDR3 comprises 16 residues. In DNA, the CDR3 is TGTGCCAGCAGTTACTCGCTGTGGAGCGGGGTGAATGAGCAGTTCTTC. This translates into CASSYSLWSGVNEQFF.

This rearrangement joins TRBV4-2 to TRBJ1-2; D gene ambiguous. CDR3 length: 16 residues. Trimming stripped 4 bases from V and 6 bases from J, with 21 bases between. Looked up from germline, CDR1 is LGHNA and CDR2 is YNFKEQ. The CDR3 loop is CASSPERGPGFHGYTF. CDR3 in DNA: TGTGCCAGCAGCCCAGAACGGGGTCCGGGCTTTCATGGCTACACCTTC.

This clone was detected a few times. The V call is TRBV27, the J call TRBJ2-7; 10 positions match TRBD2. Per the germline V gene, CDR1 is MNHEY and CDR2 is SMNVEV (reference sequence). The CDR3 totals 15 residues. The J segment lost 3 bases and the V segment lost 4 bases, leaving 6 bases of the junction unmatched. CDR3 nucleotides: TGTGCCAGCAGTTGGCTAGCGGGGGCAGTCTACGAGCAGTACTTC. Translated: CASSWLAGAVYEQYF.

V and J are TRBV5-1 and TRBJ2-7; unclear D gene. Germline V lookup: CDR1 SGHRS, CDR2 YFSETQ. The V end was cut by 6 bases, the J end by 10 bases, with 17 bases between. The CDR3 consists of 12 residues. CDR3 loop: CASKSVWTEQYF. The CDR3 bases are TGCGCCAGCAAGTCGGTTTGGACCGAACAGTACTTC.

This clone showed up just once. For the CDR3, the DNA is TGTGCCATTGGGACTAGCGGGGAGGTGGGCACAGATACGCAGTATTTT. Amino acids: CAIGTSGEVGTDTQYF. The chain is built from TRBV7-9 and TRBJ2-3; 13 bases are shared with TRBD2. Germline V gene data show CDR1 as SEHNR and CDR2 as FQNEAQ (reference sequence). V dropped 10 bases and J dropped 1; count of bases not matched to a gene: 8. This CDR3 contains 16 residues.

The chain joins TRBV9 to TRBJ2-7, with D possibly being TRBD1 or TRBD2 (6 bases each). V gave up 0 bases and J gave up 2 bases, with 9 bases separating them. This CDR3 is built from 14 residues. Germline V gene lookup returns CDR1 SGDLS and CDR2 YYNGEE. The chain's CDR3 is CASSVGGATYEQYF. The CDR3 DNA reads TGTGCCAGCAGCGTAGGGGGGGCAACCTACGAGCAGTACTTC.

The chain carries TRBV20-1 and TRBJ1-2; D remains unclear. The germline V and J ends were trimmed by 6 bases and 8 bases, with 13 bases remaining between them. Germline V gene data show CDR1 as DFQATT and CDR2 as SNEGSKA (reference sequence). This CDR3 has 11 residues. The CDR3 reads CSAQLFGGYTF. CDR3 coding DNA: TGCAGTGCACAGCTTTTTGGGGGCTACACCTTC.

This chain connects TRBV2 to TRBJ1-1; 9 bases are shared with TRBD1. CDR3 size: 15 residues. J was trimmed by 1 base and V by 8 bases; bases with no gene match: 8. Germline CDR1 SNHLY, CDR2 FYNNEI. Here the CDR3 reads CASSDRGRRNTEAFF. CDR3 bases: TGTGCCAGCTCGGACAGGGGCCGGCGGAACACTGAAGCTTTCTTT.

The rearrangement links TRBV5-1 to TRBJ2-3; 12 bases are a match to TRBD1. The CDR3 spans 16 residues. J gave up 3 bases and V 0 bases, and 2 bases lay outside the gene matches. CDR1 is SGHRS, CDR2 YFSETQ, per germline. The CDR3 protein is CASSLGDRGRTDTQYF. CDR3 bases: TGCGCCAGCAGCTTGGGGGACAGGGGGCGAACAGATACGCAGTATTTT. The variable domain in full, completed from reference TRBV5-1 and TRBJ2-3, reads KAGVTQTPRYLIKTRGQQVTLSCSPISGHRSVSWYQQTPGQGLQFLFEYFSETQRNKGNFPGRFSGRQFSNSRSEMNVSTLELGDSALYLCASSLGDRGRTDTQYFGPGTRLTVL.

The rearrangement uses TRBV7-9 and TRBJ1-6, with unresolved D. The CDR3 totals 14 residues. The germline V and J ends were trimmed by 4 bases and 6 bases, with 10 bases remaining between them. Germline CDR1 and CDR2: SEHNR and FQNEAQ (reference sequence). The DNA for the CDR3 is TGTGCCAGCAGCTATGACCCATTTAATTCACCCCTCCACTTT. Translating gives CASSYDPFNSPLHF.

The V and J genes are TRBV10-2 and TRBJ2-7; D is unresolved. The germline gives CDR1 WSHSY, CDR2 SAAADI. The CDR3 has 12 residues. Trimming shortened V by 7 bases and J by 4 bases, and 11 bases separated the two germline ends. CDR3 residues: CASTGLPYEQYF. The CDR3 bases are TGCGCCAGCACAGGTCTCCCTTACGAGCAGTACTTC.

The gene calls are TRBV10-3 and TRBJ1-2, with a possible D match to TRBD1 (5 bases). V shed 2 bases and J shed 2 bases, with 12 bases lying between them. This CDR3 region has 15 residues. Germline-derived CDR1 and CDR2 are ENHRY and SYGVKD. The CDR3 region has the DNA TGTGCCATCAGTGAGGAGGCAGGGCAAAACTATGGCTACACCTTC. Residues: CAISEEAGQNYGYTF.